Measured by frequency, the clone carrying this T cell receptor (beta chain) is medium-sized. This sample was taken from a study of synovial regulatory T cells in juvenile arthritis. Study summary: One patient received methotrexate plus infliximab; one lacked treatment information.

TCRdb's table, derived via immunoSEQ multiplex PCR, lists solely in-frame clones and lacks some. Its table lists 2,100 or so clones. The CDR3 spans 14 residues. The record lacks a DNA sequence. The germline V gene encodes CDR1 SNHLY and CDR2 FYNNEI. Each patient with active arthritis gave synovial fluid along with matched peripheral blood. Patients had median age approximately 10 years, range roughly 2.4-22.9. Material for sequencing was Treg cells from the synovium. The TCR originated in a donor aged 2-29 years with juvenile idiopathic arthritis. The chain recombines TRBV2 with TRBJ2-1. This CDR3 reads CASLRDGYGNEQFF.